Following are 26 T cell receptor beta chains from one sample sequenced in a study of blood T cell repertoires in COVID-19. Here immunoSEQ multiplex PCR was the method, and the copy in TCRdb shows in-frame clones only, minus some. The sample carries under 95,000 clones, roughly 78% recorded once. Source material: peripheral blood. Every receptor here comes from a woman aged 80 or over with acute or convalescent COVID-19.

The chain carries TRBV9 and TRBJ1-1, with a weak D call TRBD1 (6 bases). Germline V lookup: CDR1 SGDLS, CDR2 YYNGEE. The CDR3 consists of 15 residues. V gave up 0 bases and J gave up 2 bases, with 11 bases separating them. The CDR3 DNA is TGTGCCAGCAGCGTAGGGGGGCCGCTTAACACTGAAGCTTTCTTT. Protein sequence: CASSVGGPLNTEAFF. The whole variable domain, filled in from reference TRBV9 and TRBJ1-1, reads DSGVTQTPKHLITATGQRVTLRCSPRSGDLSVYWYQQSLDQGLQFLIQYYNGEERAKGNILERFSAQQFPDLHSELNLSSLELGDSALYFCASSVGGPLNTEAFFGQGTRLTVV.

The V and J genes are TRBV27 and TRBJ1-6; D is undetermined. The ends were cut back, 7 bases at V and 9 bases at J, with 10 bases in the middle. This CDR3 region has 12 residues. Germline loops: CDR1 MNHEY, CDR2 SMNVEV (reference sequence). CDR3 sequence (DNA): TGTGCCAGCACCCGCACTGGTTCACCCCTCCACTTT. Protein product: CASTRTGSPLHF.

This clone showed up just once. CDR3: CASKETNSYEQYF. Here the CDR3 DNA reads TGTGCCAGCAAAGAGACAAATTCCTACGAGCAGTACTTC. The V gene is TRBV28, the J gene TRBJ2-7; D remains unclear. The CDR3 is made up of 13 amino acids. Trimming cost V 7 bases and J 1 base, with 11 bases left between them. Germline CDR1 reads MDHEN; CDR2 reads SYDVKM.

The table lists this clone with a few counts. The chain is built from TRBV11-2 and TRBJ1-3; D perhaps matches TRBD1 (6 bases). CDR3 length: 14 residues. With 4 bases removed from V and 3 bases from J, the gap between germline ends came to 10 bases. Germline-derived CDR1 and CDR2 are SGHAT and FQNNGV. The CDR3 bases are TGTGCCAGCAGCTCCCAGGGGCATGGAAACACCATATATTTT. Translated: CASSSQGHGNTIYF.

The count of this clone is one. The CDR3 sequence is CASSSGQGNSPLHF. CDR3 DNA: TGTGCCAGCAGCTCCGGACAGGGGAATTCACCCCTCCACTTT. This rearrangement joins TRBV7-2 to TRBJ1-6; 9 bases align to TRBD1. The germline V gene encodes CDR1 SGHTA and CDR2 FQGNSA. This CDR3 has 14 residues. V trimming: 4 bases; J trimming: 7 bases; junction bases outside the gene matches: 2.

The CDR3, as DNA: TGTGCCAGCTCGTCCCTAGCGGGGACTAACACCGGGGAGCTGTTTTTT. Protein product: CASSSLAGTNTGELFF. The chain recombines TRBV18 with TRBJ2-2, with 9 bases aligning to TRBD2. This CDR3 comprises 16 residues. The V and J ends lost 6 bases and 2 bases, in that order; junction bases with no gene match: 7. In germline, CDR1 is KGHSH, CDR2 LQKENI.

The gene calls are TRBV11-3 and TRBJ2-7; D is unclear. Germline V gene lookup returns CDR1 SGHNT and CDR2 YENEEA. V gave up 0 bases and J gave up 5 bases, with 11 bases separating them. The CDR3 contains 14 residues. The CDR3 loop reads CASSLDSRGHEQYF. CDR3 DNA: TGTGCCAGCAGCTTAGATTCGCGAGGCCACGAGCAGTACTTC. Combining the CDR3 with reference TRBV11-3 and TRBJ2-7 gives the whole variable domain EAGVVQSPRYKIIEKKQPVAFWCNPISGHNTLYWYLQNLGQGPELLIRYENEEAVDDSQLPKDRFSAERLKGVDSTLKIQPAELGDSAVYLCASSLDSRGHEQYFGPGTRLTVT.

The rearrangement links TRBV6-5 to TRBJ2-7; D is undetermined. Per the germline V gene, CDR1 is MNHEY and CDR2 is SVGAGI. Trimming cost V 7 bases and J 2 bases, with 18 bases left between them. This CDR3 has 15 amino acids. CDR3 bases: TGTGCCAGCACCGCCCGACACAGTTCTACCTACGAGCAGTACTTC. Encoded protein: CASTARHSSTYEQYF.

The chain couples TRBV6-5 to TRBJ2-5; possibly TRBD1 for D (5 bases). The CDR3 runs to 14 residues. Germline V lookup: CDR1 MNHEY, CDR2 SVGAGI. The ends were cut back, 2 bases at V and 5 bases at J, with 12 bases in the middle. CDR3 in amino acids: CASSYGQPRETQYF. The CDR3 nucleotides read TGTGCCAGCAGTTACGGACAACCGAGGGAGACCCAGTACTTC.

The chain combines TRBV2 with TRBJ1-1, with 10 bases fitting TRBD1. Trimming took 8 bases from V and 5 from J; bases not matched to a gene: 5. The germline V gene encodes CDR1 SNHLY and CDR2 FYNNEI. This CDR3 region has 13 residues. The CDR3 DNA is TGTGCCAGCGGGGGGGGACAGGGGACTGAAGCTTTCTTT. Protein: CASGGGQGTEAFF. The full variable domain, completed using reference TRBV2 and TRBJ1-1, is EPEVTQTPSHQVTQMGQEVILRCVPISNHLYFYWYRQILGQKVEFLVSFYNNEISEKSEIFDDQFSVERPDGSNFTLKIRSTKLEDSAMYFCASGGGQGTEAFFGQGTRLTVV.

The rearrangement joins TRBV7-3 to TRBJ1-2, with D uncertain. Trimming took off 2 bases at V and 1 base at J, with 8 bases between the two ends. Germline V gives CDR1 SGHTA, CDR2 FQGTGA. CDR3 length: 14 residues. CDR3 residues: CASSLEGSNYGYTF. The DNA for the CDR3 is TGTGCCAGCAGCTTAGAAGGGAGTAACTATGGCTACACCTTC.

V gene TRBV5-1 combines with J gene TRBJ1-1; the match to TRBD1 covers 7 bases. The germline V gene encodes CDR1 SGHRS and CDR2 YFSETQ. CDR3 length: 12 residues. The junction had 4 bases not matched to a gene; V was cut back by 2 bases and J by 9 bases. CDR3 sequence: CASSFQGDKAFF. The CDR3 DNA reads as TGCGCCAGCAGCTTCCAGGGGGACAAAGCTTTCTTT. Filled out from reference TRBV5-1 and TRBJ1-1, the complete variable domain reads KAGVTQTPRYLIKTRGQQVTLSCSPISGHRSVSWYQQTPGQGLQFLFEYFSETQRNKGNFPGRFSGRQFSNSRSEMNVSTLELGDSALYLCASSFQGDKAFFGQGTRLTVV.

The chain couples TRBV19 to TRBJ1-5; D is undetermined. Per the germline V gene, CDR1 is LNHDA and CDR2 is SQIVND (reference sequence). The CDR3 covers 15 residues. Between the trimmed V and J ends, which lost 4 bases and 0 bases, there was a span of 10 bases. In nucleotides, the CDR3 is TGTGCCAGTAGTACTCAGGAATATAGCAATCAGCCCCAGCATTTT. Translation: CASSTQEYSNQPQHF.

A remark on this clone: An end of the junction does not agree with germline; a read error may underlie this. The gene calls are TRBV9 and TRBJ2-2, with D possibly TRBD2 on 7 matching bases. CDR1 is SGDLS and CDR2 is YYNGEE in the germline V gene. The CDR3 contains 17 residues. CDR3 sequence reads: CARSVMGAGVNTGELFF. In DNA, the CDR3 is TGTGCCCGCAGCGTAATGGGGGCGGGGGTGAACACCGGGGAGCTGTTTTTT.

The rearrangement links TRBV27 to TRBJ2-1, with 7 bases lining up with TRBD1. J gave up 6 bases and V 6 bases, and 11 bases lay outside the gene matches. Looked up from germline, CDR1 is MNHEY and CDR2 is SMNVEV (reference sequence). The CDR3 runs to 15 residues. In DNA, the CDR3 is TGTGCCAGCAGCCGACCGACAGGGATGGGCAATGAGCAGTTCTTC. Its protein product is CASSRPTGMGNEQFF.

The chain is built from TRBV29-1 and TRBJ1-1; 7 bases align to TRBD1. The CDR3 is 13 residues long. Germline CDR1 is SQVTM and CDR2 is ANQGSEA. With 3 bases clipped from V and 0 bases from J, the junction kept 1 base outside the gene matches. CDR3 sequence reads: CSVDQGVNTEAFF. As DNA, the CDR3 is TGCAGCGTTGACCAGGGGGTGAACACTGAAGCTTTCTTT.

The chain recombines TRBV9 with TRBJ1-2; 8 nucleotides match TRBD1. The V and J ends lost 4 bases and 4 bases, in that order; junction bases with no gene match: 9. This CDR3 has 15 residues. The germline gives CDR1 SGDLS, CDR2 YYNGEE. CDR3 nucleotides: TGTGCCAGCAGCCCCCAGGGGGCGACGTCCTATGGCTACACCTTC. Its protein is CASSPQGATSYGYTF.

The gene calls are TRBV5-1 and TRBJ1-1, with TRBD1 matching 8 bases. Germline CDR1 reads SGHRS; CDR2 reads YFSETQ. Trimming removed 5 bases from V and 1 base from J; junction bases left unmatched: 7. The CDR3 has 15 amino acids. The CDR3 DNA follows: TGCGCCAGCAGGCCACTACAGGGGGGGAACACTGAAGCTTTCTTT. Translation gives CASRPLQGGNTEAFF.

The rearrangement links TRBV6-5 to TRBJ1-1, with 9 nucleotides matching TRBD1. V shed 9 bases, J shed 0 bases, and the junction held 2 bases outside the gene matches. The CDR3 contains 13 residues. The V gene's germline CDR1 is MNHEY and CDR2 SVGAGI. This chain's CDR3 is CASRQGVNTEAFF. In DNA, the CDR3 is TGTGCCAGTAGACAGGGGGTGAACACTGAAGCTTTCTTT.

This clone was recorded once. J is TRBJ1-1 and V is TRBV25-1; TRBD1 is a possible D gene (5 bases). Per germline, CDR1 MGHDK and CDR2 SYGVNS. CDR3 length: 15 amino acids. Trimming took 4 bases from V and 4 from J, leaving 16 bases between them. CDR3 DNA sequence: TGTGCCAGCAGTGGAAAACAGGTACCACCCACTGAAGCTTTCTTT. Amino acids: CASSGKQVPPTEAFF.

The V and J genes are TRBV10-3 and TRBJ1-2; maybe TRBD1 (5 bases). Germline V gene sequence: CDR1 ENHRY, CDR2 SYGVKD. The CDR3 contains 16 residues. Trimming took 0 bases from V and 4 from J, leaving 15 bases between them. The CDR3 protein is CAISESPGTRGYGYTF. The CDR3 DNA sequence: TGTGCCATCAGTGAGTCTCCGGGGACTCGGGGCTATGGCTACACCTTC.

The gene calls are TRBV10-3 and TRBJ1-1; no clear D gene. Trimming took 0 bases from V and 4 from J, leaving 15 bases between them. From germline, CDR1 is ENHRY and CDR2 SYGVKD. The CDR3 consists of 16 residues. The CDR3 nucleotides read TGTGCCATCAGTGAGTCGAATCGGGCCGAGGGCACTGAAGCTTTCTTT. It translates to CAISESNRAEGTEAFF.

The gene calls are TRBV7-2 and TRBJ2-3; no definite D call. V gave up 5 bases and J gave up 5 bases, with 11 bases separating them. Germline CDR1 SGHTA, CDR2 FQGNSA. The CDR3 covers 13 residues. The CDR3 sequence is CASSRGRIDTQYF. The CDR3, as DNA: TGTGCCAGCAGCCGCGGCCGGATAGATACGCAGTATTTT. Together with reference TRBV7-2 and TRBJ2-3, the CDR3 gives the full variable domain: GAGVSQSPSNKVTEKGKDVELRCDPISGHTALYWYRQSLGQGLEFLIYFQGNSAPDKSGLPSDRFSAERTGGSVSTLTIQRTQQEDSAVYLCASSRGRIDTQYFGPGTRLTVL.

CDR3 sequence: CASSIVQSRNQPQHF. CDR3 sequence (DNA): TGTGCCAGTAGTATAGTACAGTCCCGCAATCAGCCCCAGCATTTT. The chain links TRBV19 to TRBJ1-5; D gene unclear. Deletions cut 1 base from V and 2 bases from J, with 9 bases between. The CDR3 is 15 residues long. The germline V gene encodes CDR1 LNHDA and CDR2 SQIVND (reference sequence).

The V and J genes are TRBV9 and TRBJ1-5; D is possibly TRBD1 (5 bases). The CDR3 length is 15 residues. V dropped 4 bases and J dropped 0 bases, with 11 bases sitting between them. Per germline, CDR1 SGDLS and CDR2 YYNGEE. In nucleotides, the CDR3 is TGTGCCAGCAGCTCAGACAGCTATAGCAATCAGCCCCAGCATTTT. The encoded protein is CASSSDSYSNQPQHF.

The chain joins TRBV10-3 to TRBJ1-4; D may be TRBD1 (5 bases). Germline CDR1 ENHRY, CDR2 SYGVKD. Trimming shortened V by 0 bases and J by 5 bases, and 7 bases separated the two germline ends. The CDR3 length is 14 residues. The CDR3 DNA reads TGTGCCATCAGTGAGTCGGGGCTAAATGAAAAACTGTTTTTT. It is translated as CAISESGLNEKLFF.